This TCR beta chain was retrieved from a study of shared clonotypes between healthy human individuals. Background on the study: The cohort had two women and a few men, ages 18 to 49.

Trimming pared 2 bases from V and 11 bases from J, leaving 16 bases between. The CDR3 covers 13 residues. The germline V gene encodes CDR1 GTSNPN and CDR2 SVGIG (reference sequence). Sequencing was performed with immunoSEQ multiplex PCR; in TCRdb, only in-frame clones are kept and a portion is missing. In the table there are around 2.5 million clones, under 95% of which are singletons. The chain combines TRBV30 with TRBJ2-1; D call uncertain. The specimen sequenced was naive CD4+ T cells from PBMCs. Indicated subset: CD45RA+ positively selected. This receptor was identified in a man in his late teens or twenties in good health. Some clones in this sample may be carry-over from other donors' samples. The CDR3 protein is CAWSQLAGVKQFF. The CDR3 nucleotides read TGTGCCTGGAGTCAGTTAGCAGGAGTGAAGCAGTTCTTC.